The present T cell receptor beta chain was sequenced within a study of blood T cell repertoires in COVID-19. Study-wide context: Italy, Spain and the United States were the sources of the convalescent and acute COVID-19 samples. T cells, B-cell-depleted T cells, or PBMCs supplied cDNA or gDNA.

Authors' analysis steps: Amplifying reference gene primers gave estimates of nucleated cell counts. The data were produced by immunoSEQ multiplex PCR, yet TCRdb's version contains in-frame clones alone and is incomplete. For V, J and clone size, that table is used; D and trimming come from the DNA. The sample lists 200,000 to 250,000 clones; about 90% were seen once. CDR1 and CDR2 (germline): SGHNT, YYREEE (reference sequence). The V and J ends lost 4 bases and 6 bases respectively, with 17 bases between them. The CDR3 spans 15 residues. Sequencing was done on a sample of peripheral blood. This clonotype was sampled from a man aged 25 to 40 with COVID-19, enrolled during active disease. V is TRBV5-4 and J is TRBJ1-5; tentatively, D is TRBD1 (5 bases). The CDR3 sequence: CASSPDPVGPQPQHF. CDR3 DNA: TGTGCCAGCAGCCCAGACCCAGTGGGGCCTCAGCCCCAGCATTTT.